This TCR beta chain was retrieved from a study of identifying expanded T cells in peripheral blood. Generated by immunoSEQ multiplex PCR, the TCRdb table keeps only in-frame clones and is missing some. The sample contains tens of thousands of clones, approximately 90% of which appear only once. The table lists this clone with a count of one. The sequence derives from a person aged 18 to 75 in good health. Sequencing was carried out using blood.

The CDR3 DNA reads TGCAGCGTTACAGGGATTGCAGAGAACACTGAAGCTTTCTTT. It is translated as CSVTGIAENTEAFF. The rearrangement joins TRBV29-1 to TRBJ1-1; tentatively, D is TRBD1 (6 bases). There are 14 residues in the CDR3. V was cut by 5 bases and J by 1 base, with 14 bases left in between. CDR1 and CDR2 (germline): SQVTM, ANQGSEA.